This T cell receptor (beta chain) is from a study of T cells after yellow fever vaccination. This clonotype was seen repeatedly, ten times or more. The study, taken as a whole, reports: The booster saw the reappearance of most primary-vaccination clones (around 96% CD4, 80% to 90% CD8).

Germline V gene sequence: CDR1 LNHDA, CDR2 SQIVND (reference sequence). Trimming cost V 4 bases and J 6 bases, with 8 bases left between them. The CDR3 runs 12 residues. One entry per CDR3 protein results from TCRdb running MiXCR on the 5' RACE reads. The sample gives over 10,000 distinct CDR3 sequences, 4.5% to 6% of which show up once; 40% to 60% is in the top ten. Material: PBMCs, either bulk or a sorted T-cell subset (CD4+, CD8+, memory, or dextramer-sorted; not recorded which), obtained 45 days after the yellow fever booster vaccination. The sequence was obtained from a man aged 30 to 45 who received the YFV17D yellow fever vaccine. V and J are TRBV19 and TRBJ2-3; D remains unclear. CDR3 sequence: CASSNFGDTQYF. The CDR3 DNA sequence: TGTGCCAGTAGTAACTTCGGGGATACGCAGTATTTT. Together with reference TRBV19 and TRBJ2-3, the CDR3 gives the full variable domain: DGGITQSPKYLFRKEGQNVTLSCEQNLNHDAMYWYRQDPGQGLRLIYYSQIVNDFQKGDIAEGYSVSREKKESFPLTVTSAQKNPTAFYLCASSNFGDTQYFGPGTRLTVL.